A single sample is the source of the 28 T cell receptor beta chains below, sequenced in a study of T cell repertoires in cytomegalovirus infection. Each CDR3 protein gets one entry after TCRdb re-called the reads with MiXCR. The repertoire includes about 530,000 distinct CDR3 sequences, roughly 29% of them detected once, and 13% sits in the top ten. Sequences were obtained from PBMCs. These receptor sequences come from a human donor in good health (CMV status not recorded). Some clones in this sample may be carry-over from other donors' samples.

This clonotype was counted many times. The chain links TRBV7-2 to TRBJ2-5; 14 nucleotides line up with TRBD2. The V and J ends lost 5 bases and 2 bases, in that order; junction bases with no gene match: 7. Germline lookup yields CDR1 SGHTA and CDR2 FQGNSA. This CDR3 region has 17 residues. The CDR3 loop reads CASSPTRLAGGQETQYF. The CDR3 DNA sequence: TGTGCCAGCAGCCCCACCCGACTAGCGGGAGGGCAAGAGACCCAGTACTTC.

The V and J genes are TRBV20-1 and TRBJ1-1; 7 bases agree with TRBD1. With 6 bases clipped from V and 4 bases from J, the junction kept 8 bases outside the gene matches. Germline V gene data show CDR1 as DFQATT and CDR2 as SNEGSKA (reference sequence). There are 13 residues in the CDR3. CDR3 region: CSAQRQGVTEAFF. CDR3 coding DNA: TGCAGTGCCCAAAGGCAGGGGGTCACTGAAGCTTTCTTT.

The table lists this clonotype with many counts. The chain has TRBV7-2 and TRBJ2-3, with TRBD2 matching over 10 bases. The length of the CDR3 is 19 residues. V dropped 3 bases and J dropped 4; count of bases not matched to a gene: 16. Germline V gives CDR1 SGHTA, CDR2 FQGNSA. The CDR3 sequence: CASSFGVAGGRSGADTQYF. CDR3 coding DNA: TGTGCCAGCAGCTTTGGGGTAGCGGGAGGCCGATCAGGCGCAGATACGCAGTATTTT.

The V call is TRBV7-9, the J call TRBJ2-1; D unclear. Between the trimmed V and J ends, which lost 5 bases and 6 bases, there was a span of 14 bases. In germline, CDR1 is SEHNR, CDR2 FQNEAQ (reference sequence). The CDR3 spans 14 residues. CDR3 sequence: CASSPQPVLNEQFF. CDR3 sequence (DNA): TGTGCCAGCAGCCCACAGCCAGTTCTCAATGAGCAGTTCTTC.

The CDR3, as DNA: TGTGCCAGTAGAAGGAGGGGGAGTAGCAATCAGCCCCAGCATTTT. It codes for CASRRRGSSNQPQHF. The gene calls are TRBV19 and TRBJ1-5; TRBD1 is a possible D gene (6 bases). This CDR3 is 15 amino acids long. Germline loops: CDR1 LNHDA, CDR2 SQIVND (reference sequence). V was clipped by 6 bases and J by 0 bases, with 12 bases between them.

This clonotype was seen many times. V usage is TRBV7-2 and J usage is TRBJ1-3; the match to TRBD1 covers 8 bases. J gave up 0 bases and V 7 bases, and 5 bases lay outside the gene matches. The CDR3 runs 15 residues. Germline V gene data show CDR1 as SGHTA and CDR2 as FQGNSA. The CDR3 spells CASTNRGNSGNTIYF. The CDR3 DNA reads TGTGCCAGCACCAACAGGGGGAACTCTGGAAACACCATATATTTT. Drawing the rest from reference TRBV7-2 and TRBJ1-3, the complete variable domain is GAGVSQSPSNKVTEKGKDVELRCDPISGHTALYWYRQSLGQGLEFLIYFQGNSAPDKSGLPSDRFSAERTGGSVSTLTIQRTQQEDSAVYLCASTNRGNSGNTIYFGEGSWLTVV.

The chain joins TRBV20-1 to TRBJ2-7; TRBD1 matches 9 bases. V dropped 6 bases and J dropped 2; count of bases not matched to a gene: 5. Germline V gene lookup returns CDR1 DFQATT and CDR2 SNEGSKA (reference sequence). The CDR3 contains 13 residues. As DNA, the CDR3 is TGCAGTGCAGACGGGACAGGGACCTACGAGCAGTACTTC. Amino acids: CSADGTGTYEQYF.

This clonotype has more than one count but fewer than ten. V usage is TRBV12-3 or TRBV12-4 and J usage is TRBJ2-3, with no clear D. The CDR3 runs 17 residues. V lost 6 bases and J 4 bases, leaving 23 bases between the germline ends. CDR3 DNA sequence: TGTGCCAGCAGCTCCGATAGTACTGGGATTGGGGCAGATACGCAGTATTTT. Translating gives CASSSDSTGIGADTQYF.

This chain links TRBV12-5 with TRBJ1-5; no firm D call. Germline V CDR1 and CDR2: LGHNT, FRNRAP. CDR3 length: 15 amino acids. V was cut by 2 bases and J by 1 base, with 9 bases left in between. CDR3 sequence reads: CASGLFRYSNQPQHF. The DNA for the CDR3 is TGTGCTAGTGGTTTGTTCAGATACAGCAATCAGCCCCAGCATTTT.

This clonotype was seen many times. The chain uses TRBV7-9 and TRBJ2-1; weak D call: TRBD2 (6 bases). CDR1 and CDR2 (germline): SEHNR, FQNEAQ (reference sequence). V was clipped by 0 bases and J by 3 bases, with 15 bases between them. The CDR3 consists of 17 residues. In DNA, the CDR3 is TGTGCCAGCAGCTTAGCGCCATTGGGGGGAGTCTACAATGAGCAGTTCTTC. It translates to CASSLAPLGGVYNEQFF.

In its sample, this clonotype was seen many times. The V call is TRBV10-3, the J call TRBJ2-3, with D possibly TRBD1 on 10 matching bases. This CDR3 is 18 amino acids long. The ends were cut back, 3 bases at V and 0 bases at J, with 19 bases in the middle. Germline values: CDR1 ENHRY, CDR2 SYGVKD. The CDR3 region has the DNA TGTGCCATCAGTGACGGACAGGGGGGGACTAGCAGCACAGATACGCAGTATTTT. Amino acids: CAISDGQGGTSSTDTQYF.

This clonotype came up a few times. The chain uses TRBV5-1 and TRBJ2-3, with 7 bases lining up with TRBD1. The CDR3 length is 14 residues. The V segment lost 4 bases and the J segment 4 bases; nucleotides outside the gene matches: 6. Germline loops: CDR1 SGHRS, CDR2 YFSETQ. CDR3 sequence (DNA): TGCGCCAGCAGCCCGGGACAGACCTCAGATACGCAGTATTTT. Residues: CASSPGQTSDTQYF.

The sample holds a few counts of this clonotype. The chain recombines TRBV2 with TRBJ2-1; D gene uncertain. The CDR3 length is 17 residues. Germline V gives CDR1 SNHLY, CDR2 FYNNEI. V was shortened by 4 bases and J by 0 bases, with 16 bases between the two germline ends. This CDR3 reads CASSVMVESSSYNEQFF. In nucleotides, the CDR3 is TGTGCCAGCAGTGTGATGGTGGAATCTAGCTCCTACAATGAGCAGTTCTTC.

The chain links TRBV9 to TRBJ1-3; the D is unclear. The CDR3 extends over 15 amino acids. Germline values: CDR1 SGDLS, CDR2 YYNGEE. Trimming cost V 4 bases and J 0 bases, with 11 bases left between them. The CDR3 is CASSPSGDSGNTIYF. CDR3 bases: TGTGCCAGCAGCCCCTCCGGAGACTCTGGAAACACCATATATTTT.

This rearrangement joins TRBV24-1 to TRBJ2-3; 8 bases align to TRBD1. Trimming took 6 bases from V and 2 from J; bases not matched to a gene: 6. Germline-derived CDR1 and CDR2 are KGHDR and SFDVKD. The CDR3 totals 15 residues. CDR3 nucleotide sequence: TGTGCCACCAGTTATGGACAGGGCAACACAGATACGCAGTATTTT. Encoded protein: CATSYGQGNTDTQYF.

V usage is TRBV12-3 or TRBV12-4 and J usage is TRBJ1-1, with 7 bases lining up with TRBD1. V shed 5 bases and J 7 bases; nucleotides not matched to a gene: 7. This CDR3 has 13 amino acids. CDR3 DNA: TGTGCCAGCAGTCCTACAGGGGTTGGTGAAGCTTTCTTT. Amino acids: CASSPTGVGEAFF.

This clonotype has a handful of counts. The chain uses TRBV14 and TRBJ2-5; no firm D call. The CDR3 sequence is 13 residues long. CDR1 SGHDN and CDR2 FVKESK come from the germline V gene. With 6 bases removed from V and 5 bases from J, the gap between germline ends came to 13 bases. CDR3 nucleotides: TGTGCCAGCAGTCGTTGGGGAAAGGAGACCCAGTACTTC. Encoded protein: CASSRWGKETQYF.

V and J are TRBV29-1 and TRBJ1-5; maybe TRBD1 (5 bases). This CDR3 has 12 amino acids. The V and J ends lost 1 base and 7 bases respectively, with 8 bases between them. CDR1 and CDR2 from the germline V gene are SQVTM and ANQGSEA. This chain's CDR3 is CSVEGWDQPQHF. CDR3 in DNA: TGCAGCGTTGAAGGGTGGGACCAGCCCCAGCATTTT.

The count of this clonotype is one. CDR3 in amino acids: CASSMRGQGEAFF. The DNA of the CDR3 is TGTGCCAGTAGTATGCGAGGACAGGGGGAAGCTTTCTTT. The chain is built from TRBV19 and TRBJ1-1; 9 bases agree with TRBD1. This CDR3 spans 13 amino acids. Looked up from germline, CDR1 is LNHDA and CDR2 is SQIVND (reference sequence). J lost 8 bases, V lost 3 bases, and 4 bases had no gene match.

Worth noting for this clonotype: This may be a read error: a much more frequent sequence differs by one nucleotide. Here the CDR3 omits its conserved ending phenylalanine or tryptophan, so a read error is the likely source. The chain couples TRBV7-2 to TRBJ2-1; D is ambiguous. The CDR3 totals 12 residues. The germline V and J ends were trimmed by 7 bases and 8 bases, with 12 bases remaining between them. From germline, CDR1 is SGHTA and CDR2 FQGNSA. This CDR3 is CASTLYMDEQFV. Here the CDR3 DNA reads TGTGCCAGCACCCTTTACATGGATGAGCAGTTCGTC.

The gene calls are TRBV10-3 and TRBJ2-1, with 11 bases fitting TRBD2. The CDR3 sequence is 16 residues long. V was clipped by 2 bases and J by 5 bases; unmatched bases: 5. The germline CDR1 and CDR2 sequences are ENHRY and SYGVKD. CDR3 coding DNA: TGTGCCATCAGTGAGCCAGGGACTAGCGGAAACAATGAGCAGTTCTTC. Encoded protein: CAISEPGTSGNNEQFF.

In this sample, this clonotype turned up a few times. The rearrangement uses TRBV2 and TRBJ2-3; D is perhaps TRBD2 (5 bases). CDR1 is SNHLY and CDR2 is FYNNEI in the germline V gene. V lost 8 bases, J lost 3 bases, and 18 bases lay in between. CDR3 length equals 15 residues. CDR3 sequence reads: CASSRGRAETDTQYF. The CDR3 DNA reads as TGTGCCAGCTCCCGCGGCCGAGCGGAGACAGATACGCAGTATTTT.

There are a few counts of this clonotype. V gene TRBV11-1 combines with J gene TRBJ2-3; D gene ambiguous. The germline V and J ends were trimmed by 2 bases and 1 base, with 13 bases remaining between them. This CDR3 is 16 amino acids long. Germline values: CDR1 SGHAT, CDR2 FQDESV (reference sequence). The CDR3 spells CASSLRRRPRTDTQYF. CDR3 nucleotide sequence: TGTGCCAGCAGCTTACGAAGAAGGCCACGCACAGATACGCAGTATTTT.

The CDR3 bases are TGTGCCACCAGCAGAGCTGGGATGGCCATATATTTT. This gives the protein CATSRAGMAIYF. The gene calls are TRBV15 and TRBJ1-3, with D hard to call. Germline V gene data show CDR1 as LNHNV and CDR2 as YYDKDF (reference sequence). There are 12 residues in the CDR3. With 1 base removed from V and 11 bases from J, the gap between germline ends came to 9 bases.

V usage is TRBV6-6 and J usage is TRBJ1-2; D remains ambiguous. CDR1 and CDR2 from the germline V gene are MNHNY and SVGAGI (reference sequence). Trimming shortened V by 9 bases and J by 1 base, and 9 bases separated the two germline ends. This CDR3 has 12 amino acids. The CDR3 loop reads CASTALNYGYTF. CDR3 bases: TGTGCCAGTACCGCCCTTAACTATGGCTACACCTTC.

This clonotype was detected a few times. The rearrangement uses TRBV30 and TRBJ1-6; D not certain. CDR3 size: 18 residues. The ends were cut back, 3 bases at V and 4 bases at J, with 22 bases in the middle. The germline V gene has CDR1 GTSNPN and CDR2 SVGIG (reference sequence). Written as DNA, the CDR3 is TGTGCCTGGAGGACCGCCGGTGCGATAGGAGCTTATAATTCACCCCTCCACTTT. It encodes CAWRTAGAIGAYNSPLHF.

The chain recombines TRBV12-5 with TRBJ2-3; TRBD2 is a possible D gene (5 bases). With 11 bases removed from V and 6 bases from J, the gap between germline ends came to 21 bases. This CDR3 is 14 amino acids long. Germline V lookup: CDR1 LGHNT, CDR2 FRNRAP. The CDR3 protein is CAGPGPSGGDTQYF. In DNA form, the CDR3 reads TGTGCTGGCCCCGGGCCAAGCGGTGGTGATACGCAGTATTTT.

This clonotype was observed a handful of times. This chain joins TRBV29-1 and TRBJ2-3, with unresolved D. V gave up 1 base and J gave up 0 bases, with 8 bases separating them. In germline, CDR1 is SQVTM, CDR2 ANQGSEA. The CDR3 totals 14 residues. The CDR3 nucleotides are TGCAGCGTTGAAGGGAGTGGTAGCACAGATACGCAGTATTTT. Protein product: CSVEGSGSTDTQYF.